This T cell receptor (beta chain) came from a study of beta chain features in type 1 diabetes. Study-wide context: Age, gender, cell numbers and subset yield matched between patients and controls.

This clone was counted between two and nine times. The target antigen is unknown. General observations from the study: Patients with type 1 diabetes carried fewer insertions and had more deletions at their VDJ junctions. For Type 1 diabetes patients, all four CD4+ subsets carried TCRB CDR3s that were moderately but significantly shorter. Sequencing the cDNA could make cells with high TCR expression show up more than they should. The similarity of naive, central memory and Treg TCRB repertoires appeared greater among patients than among healthy donors.

Per germline, CDR1 SGHTA and CDR2 FQGNSA. The CDR3 contains 14 residues. V lost 2 bases to trimming and J lost 4 bases, with 10 bases between them. Expressed TCRB transcripts got sequenced, as all isolated RNA was reverse transcribed. Data came from immunoSEQ multiplex PCR; TCRdb stores just in-frame clones and leaves some out. The data contain 300,000 to 350,000 clones, around 9.7% of them singletons. Sequenced input: central memory CD4+ T cells from blood. This chain uses TRBV7-2 with TRBJ2-3, with D unclear. The source of this sequence is a man aged 25 to 40 with type 1 diabetes. CDR3 in amino acids: CASSLSAYADTQYF. CDR3 bases: TGTGCCAGCAGCTTATCAGCTTACGCAGATACGCAGTATTTT.